These T cell receptor beta chains were read from a single sample in a study of blood T cell repertoires in COVID-19. Method: immunoSEQ multiplex PCR; TCRdb's copy keeps in-frame clones and lacks some. The sample lists about 250,000 clones, about 91% seen once, with under 8% in the top ten. The sequenced sample consisted of peripheral blood. These receptors all stem from a young woman with COVID-19, enrolled during active disease. Both conserved end residues are part of each CDR3. Each record gives: V gene, D gene, J gene, clone size, CDR3 DNA, CDR3 protein. The D gene is left open where the match is weak. The size field is filled for only some rows; it gives once, few, many or a size class.

>TRBV7-2|TRBD2|TRBJ2-7|-
TGTGCCAGCAGCCTTGAGCGGGGGGGCCCCTACGAGCAGTACTTC
CASSLERGGPYEQYF
>TRBV27|-|TRBJ1-2|-
TGTGCCAGCAGTTTATCCTCTAACTATGGCTACACCTTC
CASSLSSNYGYTF
>TRBV7-8|TRBD2|TRBJ2-1|-
TGTGCCAGCAGCTTGCGGGAGAATACCTACAATGAGCAGTTCTTC
CASSLRENTYNEQFF
>TRBV5-4|-|TRBJ1-4|-
TGTGCCAGCAGCTTGGGGAGCCCTGCAACTAATGAAAAACTGTTTTTT
CASSLGSPATNEKLFF
>TRBV5-6|TRBD2|TRBJ2-3|-
TGTGCCAGCAGCTTAAGAACTAGCGGGGGGCGCACAGATACGCAGTATTTT
CASSLRTSGGRTDTQYF
>TRBV10-3|-|TRBJ1-2|few
TGTGCCATCAGTGAGTCACCCGCAAGGGGAGGCTACACCTTC
CAISESPARGGYTF
>TRBV7-8|-|TRBJ2-7|-
TGTGCCAGCAGCTTAGAGCTAGCTGTCATTTACGAGCAGTACTTC
CASSLELAVIYEQYF
>TRBV3-1/TRBV3-2|-|TRBJ2-1|-
TGTGCCAGCAGCCAAGAGGGGTTGGGGAGCGATGACAATGAGCAGTTCTTC
CASSQEGLGSDDNEQFF
>TRBV2|-|TRBJ1-2|-
TGTGCCAGCACCAGCAGGACAGCTAACTATGGCTACACCTTC
CASTSRTANYGYTF
>TRBV10-1|-|TRBJ2-1|few
TGCGCCAGCTCTCTAGCGTTTTCTCATGAGCAGTTCTTC
CASSLAFSHEQFF
>TRBV6-5|TRBD1|TRBJ2-7|-
TGTGCCAGCAGTCCAGTATGGGACAGATCCTACGAGCAGTACTTC
CASSPVWDRSYEQYF
>TRBV20-1|-|TRBJ2-3|-
TGCAGTGCAGACATGACCGATACGCAGTATTTT
CSADMTDTQYF
>TRBV6-5|TRBD1|TRBJ2-1|-
TGTGCCAGCAGTTCCCGACCAGGGGGATACAATGAGCAGTTCTTC
CASSSRPGGYNEQFF
>TRBV6-6|TRBD1|TRBJ1-5|-
TGTGCCAGCGAGGCAGGGGGCTTTCATCAGCCCCAGCATTTT
CASEAGGFHQPQHF
>TRBV4-1|-|TRBJ1-1|-
TGCGCCAGCAGAGTCAGGGTAGGGGACATACAGAACACTGAAGCTTTCTTT
CASRVRVGDIQNTEAFF
>TRBV7-9|-|TRBJ2-7|-
TGTGCCAGCAGCTTTCTGGGGCACTACGAGCAGTACTTC
CASSFLGHYEQYF
>TRBV10-3|-|TRBJ1-1|-
TGTGCCATCATCAATCCGGGTAACACTGAAGCTTTCTTT
CAIINPGNTEAFF
>TRBV9|-|TRBJ1-1|-
TGTGCCAGCAGCTCGGGGGATTTGGGGACTGAAGCTTTCTTT
CASSSGDLGTEAFF
>TRBV5-4|TRBD1|TRBJ2-7|-
TGTGCCAGCAGCTCCGGGACAGGGCCCTACGAGCAGTACTTC
CASSSGTGPYEQYF
>TRBV5-1|TRBD2|TRBJ2-3|-
TGCGCCACCAACCTCGCCGGGGGGGCTAGCACAGATACGCAGTATTTT
CATNLAGGASTDTQYF
>TRBV4-1|TRBD1|TRBJ2-2|-
TGCGCCAGCAGCCTAGGACAGGGGGGGTCCGGGGAGCTGTTTTTT
CASSLGQGGSGELFF
>TRBV12-5|-|TRBJ1-5|-
TGTGCTAGTGGTTGGAAGATACAGCCCCACAATCAGCCCCAGCATTTT
CASGWKIQPHNQPQHF
>TRBV6-5|-|TRBJ1-4|-
TGTGCCAGCAGTTACCCAGGACAGAACGTCGAAAAACTGTTTTTT
CASSYPGQNVEKLFF
>TRBV5-6|-|TRBJ1-2|-
TGTGCCAGCATATATAGGGGCAGGGTAGTCGGCTACACCTTC
CASIYRGRVVGYTF
>TRBV5-8|-|TRBJ1-5|-
TGTGCCAGCAGCTGGTGGGGCAGGGGATACCAGCCCCAGCATTTT
CASSWWGRGYQPQHF
>TRBV5-4|TRBD2|TRBJ2-1|-
TGTGCCAGCAGCTTGCTCGGACTAGCGGGGGCCTACAATGAGCAGTTCTTC
CASSLLGLAGAYNEQFF
>TRBV12-3/TRBV12-4|-|TRBJ2-2|-
TGTGCCAGCAGGCGGGGATTCACCGGGGAGCTGTTTTTT
CASRRGFTGELFF
>TRBV11-2|-|TRBJ1-1|-
TGTGCCAGCAGGCCGACAGCGAACACTGAAGCTTTCTTT
CASRPTANTEAFF
>TRBV5-1|-|TRBJ1-1|-
TGCGCCAGCGGTAACAAGAACACTGAAGCTTTCTTT
CASGNKNTEAFF
>TRBV5-1|-|TRBJ2-2|-
TGCGCCAGCAGTTCCGGGTTCGGCACCGGGGAGCTGTTTTTT
CASSSGFGTGELFF
>TRBV3-1/TRBV3-2|-|TRBJ2-1|-
TGTGCCAGCAGCCTAACCGGTGAGCAGTTCTTC
CASSLTGEQFF
>TRBV6-5|-|TRBJ2-4|-
TGTGCCAGCAGCCGCCATGACCGCGGGGACATTCAGTACTTC
CASSRHDRGDIQYF
>TRBV9|-|TRBJ2-3|-
TGTGCCAGCAGCGTTACACAGTACACAGATACGCAGTATTTT
CASSVTQYTDTQYF
>TRBV5-6|-|TRBJ2-3|-
TGTGCCAGCAGCTTGGGGAGGAGGGATACGCAGTATTTT
CASSLGRRDTQYF
>TRBV16|-|TRBJ2-7|-
TGTGCCAGCAGCCTAGTTGGGCAGCCACCCCACTACGAGCAGTACTTC
CASSLVGQPPHYEQYF
>TRBV10-3|TRBD1|TRBJ2-2|-
TGTGCCATCAGTGATCCGACAGGGCGGACCGGGGAGCTGTTTTTT
CAISDPTGRTGELFF
>TRBV27|TRBD2|TRBJ2-5|-
TGTGCCAGCAGTTTATTCCCAGCGGGAGTGGGGGAGACCCAGTACTTC
CASSLFPAGVGETQYF
>TRBV7-5|-|TRBJ1-2|-
TGTGCCAGAAGGGGGCGGGGAGATGATGGCTACACCTTC
CARRGRGDDGYTF
>TRBV6-2/TRBV6-3|TRBD1|TRBJ1-2|-
TGTGCCAGCAGTGTCTCGATCGGGACAGGGTATGGCTACACCTTC
CASSVSIGTGYGYTF
>TRBV4-3|-|TRBJ2-2|-
TGCGCCAGCAGCCAGGAGCCGGCCCCGGGAGGGGAGCTGTTTTTT
CASSQEPAPGGELFF